The 31 T cell receptor beta chains in this list originate from one sample, sequenced in a study of T cell repertoires in cytomegalovirus infection. TCRdb passed the reads through MiXCR, listing each CDR3 protein once. The table records roughly 640,000 distinct CDR3 sequences, roughly a quarter of them present only once. The sample was CD8+ T cells from PBMCs. These receptors originate from a human donor in good health (CMV status not recorded). Some clones in this sample may be carry-over from other donors' samples.

On this clonotype itself: Since a much larger clone is just one base distant, this may be a read error. The V call is TRBV6-2 or TRBV6-3, the J call TRBJ1-1; the D is unclear. The CDR3 runs 11 residues. The germline V gene encodes CDR1 MNHEY and CDR2 SVGEGT. V gave up 7 bases and J gave up 2 bases, with 5 bases separating them. In DNA form, the CDR3 reads TGTGCCAGCAACAAAAACACTGAAGCTTTCTTT. It is translated as CASNKNTEAFF.

J is TRBJ2-1 and V is TRBV5-5, with TRBD1 matching over 8 bases. The CDR3 has 14 residues. Trimming removed 2 bases from V and 5 bases from J; junction bases left unmatched: 3. Germline-derived CDR1 and CDR2 are SGHKS and YYEKEE (reference sequence). CDR3 bases: TGTGCCAGCAGCTTCCGGACAGGGAACAATGAGCAGTTCTTC. Protein sequence: CASSFRTGNNEQFF.

This clonotype was seen repeatedly, ten times or more. V is TRBV7-6 and J is TRBJ1-5; D remains ambiguous. This CDR3 has 13 residues. Between the trimmed V and J ends, which lost 5 bases and 6 bases, there was a span of 11 bases. Looked up from germline, CDR1 is SGHVS and CDR2 is FNYEAQ. As DNA, the CDR3 is TGTGCCAGCAGCCCGTCTCCGGGTCAGCCCCAGCATTTT. It codes for CASSPSPGQPQHF.

This clonotype was counted between two and nine times. J is TRBJ2-1 and V is TRBV2; 7 bases match TRBD2. Per germline, CDR1 SNHLY and CDR2 FYNNEI. V lost 1 base, J lost 4 bases, and 1 base stayed unmatched. The CDR3 contains 14 residues. The CDR3 sequence: CASSEGRGYNEQFF. The CDR3 region has the DNA TGTGCCAGCAGTGAAGGGCGGGGGTACAATGAGCAGTTCTTC.

This rearrangement joins TRBV20-1 to TRBJ2-7, with D perhaps TRBD1 or TRBD2 (5 bases each). V was pared by 3 bases and J by 3 bases, with 12 bases between. The CDR3 totals 13 residues. Germline V lookup: CDR1 DFQATT, CDR2 SNEGSKA (reference sequence). The CDR3 DNA reads TGCAGTGCTAGGAGAGGGGCCTACTACGAGCAGTACTTC. Amino acids: CSARRGAYYEQYF.

The V call is TRBV7-2, the J call TRBJ2-7; D not resolved. Germline CDR1 is SGHTA and CDR2 is FQGNSA. Trimming pared 6 bases from V and 0 bases from J, leaving 6 bases between. The CDR3 spans 12 residues. In DNA, the CDR3 is TGTGCCAGCAGGACGGACTCCTACGAGCAGTACTTC. Its protein product is CASRTDSYEQYF.

This clonotype appeared once. The genes are TRBV29-1 and TRBJ2-1, with TRBD1 matching 8 bases. The length of the CDR3 is 16 residues. V lost 7 bases to trimming and J lost 1 base; unmatched junction nucleotides: 12. Per the germline V gene, CDR1 is SQVTM and CDR2 is ANQGSEA. The CDR3 nucleotides read TGCAGCGCCCGAGGAGATGGGACAGGATCCTACAATGAGCAGTTCTTC. Protein: CSARGDGTGSYNEQFF.

The genes are TRBV7-9 and TRBJ1-4; 9 nucleotides agree with TRBD1. V was pared by 6 bases and J by 8 bases, with 10 bases of the junction left unmatched. CDR1 is SEHNR, CDR2 FQNEAQ, per germline (reference sequence). The CDR3 consists of 15 residues. CDR3 residues: CASSSGRDREEKLFF. The CDR3 DNA reads TGTGCCAGCAGTTCCGGCCGGGACAGGGAGGAAAAACTGTTTTTT.

The J gene is TRBJ2-2, the V gene TRBV5-4; D is unclear. The germline gives CDR1 SGHNT, CDR2 YYREEE (reference sequence). CDR3 size: 14 residues. With 1 base removed from V and 6 bases from J, the gap between germline ends came to 10 bases. The CDR3 region has the DNA TGTGCCAGCAGCTTGATTTCCGGGCCCGGGGAGCTGTTTTTT. This gives the protein CASSLISGPGELFF.

This clonotype has only a few counts. CDR3 residues: CASSQGTEAYEQYF. The CDR3 DNA is TGCGCCAGCAGCCAAGGGACAGAGGCCTACGAGCAGTACTTC. V is TRBV4-1 and J is TRBJ2-7, with D possibly matching TRBD1 (6 bases). The CDR3 has 14 amino acids. The germline V and J ends were trimmed by 1 base and 2 bases, with 9 bases remaining between them. Germline CDR1 MGHRA, CDR2 YSYEKL.

This clonotype has a count of ten or more. The genes are TRBV6-1 and TRBJ2-7; perhaps TRBD1 as D (5 bases). CDR1 is MNHNS and CDR2 is SASEGT in the germline V gene. V was clipped by 2 bases and J by 1 base, with 12 bases between them. The CDR3 is 15 residues long. CDR3 DNA: TGTGCCAGCAGTGAACGGCAGGGATTATCCTACGAGCAGTACTTC. Translation: CASSERQGLSYEQYF.

This clonotype has ten or more counts. The V and J genes are TRBV7-3 and TRBJ2-7, with D possibly matching TRBD1 (5 bases). Trimming shortened V by 4 bases and J by 2 bases, and 18 bases separated the two germline ends. CDR1 is SGHTA and CDR2 is FQGTGA in the germline V gene. CDR3 length: 16 amino acids. CDR3 in amino acids: CASSYTLIQGTYEQYF. CDR3 bases: TGTGCCAGCAGCTATACCCTGATCCAGGGTACCTACGAGCAGTACTTC.

This clonotype was counted a few times. This rearrangement joins TRBV13 to TRBJ2-3, with 15 bases matching TRBD2. The CDR3 is 18 residues long. Germline values: CDR1 PRHDT, CDR2 FYEKMQ (reference sequence). The V gene end was trimmed by 5 bases and the J gene end by 0 bases; junction bases not matched to a gene: 6. CDR3 protein: CASSPGTSGGSSTDTQYF. CDR3 nucleotides: TGTGCCAGCAGCCCGGGGACTAGCGGGGGGAGTAGCACAGATACGCAGTATTTT. The full variable domain, its missing parts supplied by reference TRBV13 and TRBJ2-3, is AAGVIQSPRHLIKEKRETATLKCYPIPRHDTVYWYQQGPGQDPQFLISFYEKMQSDKGSIPDRFSAQQFSDYHSELNMSSLELGDSALYFCASSPGTSGGSSTDTQYFGPGTRLTVL.

There are a few counts of this clonotype. The chain carries TRBV23-1 and TRBJ2-7; weak D call: TRBD2 (6 bases). TRBV23-1 is treated as an ORF (open reading frame) with a function not yet certain. V was pared by 1 base and J by 5 bases, with 15 bases between. This CDR3 is built from 15 residues. The CDR3 nucleotides are TGCGCCAGCAGTCAATTGGGACGGGGGTATCACGAGCAGTACGTC. Translation gives CASSQLGRGYHEQYV.

The chain uses TRBV2 and TRBJ2-2, with a weak D call TRBD1 (6 bases). Trimming stripped 6 bases from V and 6 bases from J, with 11 bases between. In germline, CDR1 is SNHLY, CDR2 FYNNEI. This CDR3 is 13 amino acids long. The CDR3 here is CASRGTGPGELFF. The CDR3 DNA reads TGTGCCAGCAGGGGAACAGGGCCCGGGGAGCTGTTTTTT.

The chain links TRBV5-8 to TRBJ1-5, with 9 bases that match TRBD1. V shed 2 bases and J 6 bases; nucleotides not matched to a gene: 6. This CDR3 region has 15 residues. From germline, CDR1 is SGHTS and CDR2 YDEGEE. The CDR3 nucleotides are TGTGCCAGCAGCTTCGACAGGGGGTTATTTCAGCCCCAGCATTTT. Its protein product is CASSFDRGLFQPQHF. The full variable domain, completed using reference TRBV5-8 and TRBJ1-5, is EAGVTQSPTHLIKTRGQQATLRCSPISGHTSVYWYQQALGLGLQFLLWYDEGEERNRGNFPPRFSGRQFPNYSSELNVNALELEDSALYLCASSFDRGLFQPQHFGDGTRLSIL.

The gene calls are TRBV7-9 and TRBJ2-2, with D unclear. CDR1 SEHNR and CDR2 FQNEAQ come from the germline V gene (reference sequence). The CDR3 consists of 18 residues. Trimming stripped 5 bases from V and 1 base from J, with 20 bases between. The chain's CDR3 is CASSPALRPELNTGELFF. The DNA of the CDR3 is TGTGCCAGCAGCCCTGCCCTAAGGCCCGAACTGAACACCGGGGAGCTGTTTTTT.

This clonotype occurred a few times. The J gene is TRBJ2-7, the V gene TRBV27; D gene uncertain. Trimming took off 5 bases at V and 1 base at J, with 9 bases between the two ends. CDR1 and CDR2 (germline): MNHEY, SMNVEV (reference sequence). This CDR3 region has 13 residues. The CDR3: CASSPIPSYEQYF. The CDR3 coding sequence is TGTGCCAGCAGTCCGATCCCGTCCTACGAGCAGTACTTC.

This clonotype turned up a few times. The chain combines TRBV28 with TRBJ1-5; D is unclear. This CDR3 is 13 amino acids long. Germline CDR1 is MDHEN and CDR2 is SYDVKM. Trimming stripped 4 bases from V and 5 bases from J, with 9 bases between. The DNA of the CDR3 is TGTGCCAGCAGTTCTCAGCTCGATCAGCCCCAGCATTTT. Amino acid sequence: CASSSQLDQPQHF.

This clonotype was seen more than once but under ten times. The J gene is TRBJ2-5, the V gene TRBV6-5, with D tentatively TRBD1 (6 bases). This CDR3 has 16 residues. Between the trimmed V and J ends, which lost 0 bases and 2 bases, there was a span of 13 bases. Germline-derived CDR1 and CDR2 are MNHEY and SVGAGI. DNA of the CDR3: TGTGCCAGCAGTTACTCGAGGACAGAAGAACAAGAGACCCAGTACTTC. Protein: CASSYSRTEEQETQYF.

The CDR3 DNA follows: TGTGCCAGCAGCTTGATTTTCTACAATGAGCAGTTCTTC. Its protein is CASSLIFYNEQFF. V and J are TRBV14 and TRBJ2-1; D unclear. The CDR3 length is 13 residues. Trimming took 5 bases from V and 3 from J, leaving 8 bases between them. CDR1 is SGHDN, CDR2 FVKESK, per germline.

The rearrangement links TRBV6-6 to TRBJ2-5; 7 bases agree with TRBD2. Germline CDR1 MNHNY, CDR2 SVGAGI (reference sequence). CDR3 size: 16 residues. V shed 5 bases and J 2 bases; nucleotides not matched to a gene: 11. As DNA, the CDR3 is TGTGCCAGCAGTGGGACTGGGCTAGCGGATCAAGAGACCCAGTACTTC. Its protein product is CASSGTGLADQETQYF.

This chain uses TRBV12-3 or TRBV12-4 with TRBJ2-7; D ambiguous. This CDR3 has 12 amino acids. V shed 3 bases and J shed 5 bases, with 8 bases lying between them. CDR3 amino acids: CASSFLGNEQYV. The CDR3 DNA follows: TGTGCCAGCAGTTTTTTGGGGAACGAGCAGTACGTC.

J is TRBJ2-1 and V is TRBV24-1, with 8 bases identical to TRBD2. Germline loops: CDR1 KGHDR, CDR2 SFDVKD. There are 15 residues in the CDR3. Trimming at V came to 3 bases and at J to 4 bases, leaving 4 bases not matched to a gene. CDR3 in amino acids: CATSDPLAAYNEQFF. The CDR3 DNA reads as TGTGCCACCAGTGATCCACTAGCGGCTTACAATGAGCAGTTCTTC.

The chain has TRBV7-9 and TRBJ2-4; 9 bases fit TRBD2. Losses at the gene ends were 4 bases for V and 0 bases for J; bases not matched to a gene: 4. Germline CDR1 is SEHNR and CDR2 is FQNEAQ (reference sequence). This CDR3 comprises 16 residues. The CDR3 here is CASSSLAGLAKNIQYF. Written as DNA, the CDR3 is TGTGCCAGCAGCTCCCTAGCGGGGTTAGCCAAAAACATTCAGTACTTC.

The V gene is TRBV6-1, the J gene TRBJ1-3; D gene unclear. This CDR3 is built from 15 residues. Per germline, CDR1 MNHNS and CDR2 SASEGT. V gave up 6 bases and J gave up 4 bases, with 16 bases separating them. The CDR3 sequence: CASSRESQWGNTIYF. The CDR3 DNA follows: TGTGCCAGCAGCCGGGAATCCCAATGGGGAAACACCATATATTTT.

This clonotype was recorded many times. The chain links TRBV7-9 to TRBJ2-4; D possibly corresponds to TRBD2 (6 bases). V was clipped by 4 bases and J by 0 bases, with 10 bases between them. Germline CDR1 and CDR2: SEHNR and FQNEAQ (reference sequence). This CDR3 contains 15 residues. The CDR3 here is CASSYGGAAKNIQYF. The CDR3 DNA reads TGTGCCAGCAGCTACGGGGGAGCAGCCAAAAACATTCAGTACTTC.

The V call is TRBV12-3 or TRBV12-4, the J call TRBJ2-1, with TRBD2 matching 7 bases. CDR3 length: 14 residues. The trim removed 10 bases at V and 1 base at J, leaving 7 bases unmatched. This CDR3 reads CATRLRGSYNEQFF. CDR3 DNA: TGTGCCACTCGGTTGCGGGGGTCCTACAATGAGCAGTTCTTC.

This chain uses TRBV7-9 with TRBJ2-1; 12 bases match TRBD2. Unmatched junction bases numbered 5, after V lost 2 bases and J lost 0 bases. The germline V gene has CDR1 SEHNR and CDR2 FQNEAQ (reference sequence). The CDR3 contains 18 residues. Here the CDR3 reads CASSLTTSGGSSYNEQFF. CDR3 nucleotides: TGTGCCAGCAGCTTAACGACTAGCGGGGGTAGCTCCTACAATGAGCAGTTCTTC.

This clonotype was detected many times. The rearrangement uses TRBV7-8 and TRBJ2-4; either TRBD1 or TRBD2 may supply D (5 bases each). The germline CDR1 and CDR2 sequences are SGHVS and FQNEAQ. The CDR3 runs to 17 residues. V was shortened by 5 bases and J by 6 bases, with 23 bases between the two germline ends. CDR3 nucleotide sequence: TGTGCCAGCAGCAGCTGGGACGGGGCCCAAACCTTAAACATTCAGTACTTC. Its protein is CASSSWDGAQTLNIQYF.

The chain couples TRBV28 to TRBJ2-6; D gene uncertain. The V end was cut by 4 bases, the J end by 0 bases, with 16 bases between. The germline gives CDR1 MDHEN, CDR2 SYDVKM. The CDR3 consists of 18 residues. As DNA, the CDR3 is TGTGCCAGCAGTTCCGATGGTTTGGTCAGCTCTGGGGCCAACGTCCTGACTTTC. It yields the protein CASSSDGLVSSGANVLTF.